A single sample is the source of the 4 T cell receptor beta chains below, sequenced in a study of OX40 agonist ivuxolimab in advanced cancers. Profiling relied on immunoSEQ multiplex PCR, and the TCRdb table lists in-frame clones only, not all of them. The sample holds about 46,000 clones, about nine tenths seen once. The sample consisted of CD4+ or CD8+ T cells sorted from blood, taken in a trial of the OX40 agonist ivuxolimab. These receptors were obtained from an adult with an advanced solid tumor such as melanoma, head and neck, liver or kidney cancer.

The chain carries TRBV7-3 and TRBJ2-7; no firm D call. Trimming removed 3 bases from V and 0 bases from J, with 9 bases in between. The CDR3 is 14 residues long. From germline, CDR1 is SGHTA and CDR2 FQGTGA. CDR3 nucleotides: TGTGCCAGCAGCTTGGGGATCCGCTCCTACGAGCAGTACTTC. Translated, it gives CASSLGIRSYEQYF.

This chain connects TRBV10-2 to TRBJ2-7; no clear D gene. CDR3 size: 15 residues. Per germline, CDR1 WSHSY and CDR2 SAAADI. V lost 5 bases to trimming and J lost 1 base, with 15 bases between them. CDR3 protein: CASSSVKLLSYEQYF. The CDR3 coding sequence is TGCGCCAGCAGTTCTGTTAAGCTATTATCCTACGAGCAGTACTTC.

The genes are TRBV6-1 and TRBJ2-3; a possible D gene is TRBD1 (5 bases). Germline CDR1 reads MNHNS; CDR2 reads SASEGT. V lost 5 bases and J 0 bases, leaving 9 bases between the germline ends. The CDR3 has 14 residues. The CDR3 DNA is TGTGCCAGCAGTAGGACACACAGCACAGATACGCAGTATTTT. Translating it yields CASSRTHSTDTQYF.

The chain couples TRBV20-1 to TRBJ1-6, with D possibly being TRBD1 (5 bases). This CDR3 spans 10 amino acids. The germline V gene has CDR1 DFQATT and CDR2 SNEGSKA (reference sequence). The V gene lost 6 bases and the J gene lost 14 bases, with 11 bases spanning the gap. In DNA, the CDR3 is TGCAGTGCCGAGGGGTACACCCTCCACTTT. Translated, it gives CSAEGYTLHF.